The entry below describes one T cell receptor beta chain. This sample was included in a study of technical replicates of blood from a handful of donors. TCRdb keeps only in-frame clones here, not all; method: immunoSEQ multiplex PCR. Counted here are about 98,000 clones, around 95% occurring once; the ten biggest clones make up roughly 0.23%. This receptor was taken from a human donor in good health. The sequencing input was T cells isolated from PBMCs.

CDR3 sequence (DNA): TGTGCCAGCAGTGACCGGGACAGACCTACGAGGCAGTACTTC. The encoded protein is CASSDRDRPTRQYF. The chain uses TRBV2 and TRBJ2-7; the match to TRBD1 covers 7 bases. The CDR3 totals 14 residues. Germline CDR1 reads SNHLY; CDR2 reads FYNNEI. The V and J ends lost 3 bases and 9 bases, in that order; junction bases with no gene match: 11.